This T cell receptor beta chain derives from a study of identical twins. Findings of the study overall: Out-of-frame alpha sequences common to twins exhibited a surplus of low generation probability. Findings came from cross-sectional statistics, without long-term follow-up of donors.

Unique molecular identifiers were present on the cDNA, which also gained a universal primer site by template switching. TCRdb passed the 5' RACE reads through MiXCR, listing each CDR3 protein once. Here the sample spans a few hundred thousand distinct CDR3 sequences, approximately 9.1% being singletons. This clonotype was picked up a small number of times. The antigen is unknown. The junction had 9 bases not matched to a gene; V was cut back by 2 bases and J by 1 base. The CDR3 is 16 amino acids. Germline values: CDR1 SGHDT, CDR2 YYEEEE. This TCR derives from a woman aged 50 to 65 in good health. Specimen: naive T cells sorted from blood. The genes are TRBV5-6 and TRBJ2-7; TRBD2 matches at 7 bases. The CDR3 nucleotides are TGTGCCAGCAGCTTAGTGACGGGAGGCCTATCCTACGAGCAGTACTTC. Its protein product is CASSLVTGGLSYEQYF.